The subject of this entry is one T cell receptor (beta chain). This sample was taken from a study of blood T cell repertoires in COVID-19. Overall study context: Collection of acute and convalescent COVID-19 samples took place in the United States, Italy and Spain. T cells, B-cell-depleted T cells, or PBMCs supplied cDNA or gDNA.

How the authors handled the data: Reference gene primer amplification in the assay estimated nucleated cell counts. Only in-frame clones appear in the TCRdb table, and some are missing; sequencing was by immunoSEQ multiplex PCR. V and J calls and clone size are copied from that table; D and trimming were computed from the DNA. The data contain a few hundred thousand clones, around 83% of them singletons. V dropped 5 bases and J dropped 3 bases, with 16 bases sitting between them. Germline V gene data show CDR1 as MNHEY and CDR2 as SVGAGI. The CDR3 loop spans 15 amino acids. Specimen: peripheral blood. The chain combines TRBV6-5 with TRBJ1-1; D remains ambiguous. This TCR derives from a woman in her thirties or forties who had recovered from COVID-19. CDR3 loop: CASSIIGEADTEAFF. As DNA, the CDR3 is TGTGCCAGCAGTATCATTGGAGAGGCTGACACTGAAGCTTTCTTT.